This T cell receptor beta chain was observed in a study of T cells in Graves' hyperthyroidism and ophthalmopathy. RNA transcripts gave rise to amplified TCR beta CDR3 regions. Carried out on the TCR CDR3, a first-round RT-PCR used the HTBI primer set. MiXCR, run by TCRdb on the multiplex PCR reads, gives a single entry per CDR3 protein. Among fewer than 550,000 distinct CDR3 sequences listed, about a sixth were seen once. Patients were excluded for uncontrolled infection, other autoimmune disease, pregnancy or lactation. General study results and limits: A 13 V-J model separated ophthalmopathy from stable hyperthyroidism.

V lost 4 bases, J lost 0 bases, and 16 bases lay in between. The CDR3 totals 16 residues. Germline assignment: CDR1 SGHRS and CDR2 YFSETQ. This clonotype was counted at least ten times. Its antigen is unknown. The material sequenced was blood. J is TRBJ1-1 and V is TRBV5-1, with D uncertain. This sequence was found in a young woman with Graves' hyperthyroidism. As DNA, the CDR3 is TGCGCCAGCAGCCCCACCATCGGAAGAATGAACACTGAAGCTTTCTTT. Protein sequence: CASSPTIGRMNTEAFF. Complete variable domain (other parts from reference TRBV5-1 and TRBJ1-1): KAGVTQTPRYLIKTRGQQVTLSCSPISGHRSVSWYQQTPGQGLQFLFEYFSETQRNKGNFPGRFSGRQFSNSRSEMNVSTLELGDSALYLCASSPTIGRMNTEAFFGQGTRLTVV.